The source of this T cell receptor beta chain is a study of T cell changes during pregnancy in multiple sclerosis (dated by TCRdb to about 2019). Concerning the study at large: Changes in the T cell repertoire over the course of pregnancy were examined in this study in women with multiple sclerosis.

Via the germline V gene, CDR1 is SQVTM and CDR2 ANQGSEA. CDR3 length: 11 amino acids, cysteine to phenylalanine. CDR3 DNA only is kept here, 33 bases in frame from base 1. Unmatched junction bases come to 7, with V trimmed by 5 bases and J by 13 bases. This clone showed up just once. It lacks a known antigen. No much larger clone exists at a distance of one base, and base qualities are not known. Library preparation was by the immunoSEQ multiplex PCR assay. Drawn from immuneACCESS, this table holds only the in-frame rearrangements with V and J called that TCRdb kept. Clones are partly lost; checked studies trace under half to an unresolved V gene and leave the rest unexplained. The sample table lists approximately 70,000 clones, 90% to 95% of them with a count of one. The top ten clones comprise 1.3% to 1.5% of the sample.

This sequence originates from a female donor in good health, enrolled as a control in a pregnancy study. The rearrangement joined TRBV29-1 to TRBJ2-1, with TRBD1 matching 8 junction bases. The sample was peripheral blood, taken in the second trimester of pregnancy. The sequenced DNA is TGCAGCGTTTTCAGGGGGCTGGACCAGTTCTTC. This encodes CSVFRGLDQFF.